These 9 T cell receptor beta chains were sequenced from one sample in a study of regulatory T cells in long-lasting Graves disease. Through Arm-PCR of CDR3 regions and iRepertoire HTBI primers, TCR beta libraries were built. One entry per CDR3 protein results from TCRdb running MiXCR on the multiplex PCR reads. The table lists 250,000 to 300,000 distinct CDR3 sequences, 20% to 25% of them singletons. Time point reported: persistent/refractory GD, antithyroid drugs over 5 years with positive TRAb. From PBMCs, RNA was extracted and then used to make the TCR library. Sequencing used peripheral blood mononuclear cells (PBMCs), obtained when the disease was refractory, from a patient treated with antithyroid drugs. Source of these receptors: a female donor with Graves disease.

This clonotype was seen a handful of times. The chain joins TRBV19 to TRBJ2-2; tentatively, D is TRBD1 (6 bases). The germline V and J ends were trimmed by 3 bases and 7 bases, with 12 bases remaining between them. CDR3 length: 14 residues. Germline CDR1 is LNHDA and CDR2 is SQIVND (reference sequence). In nucleotides, the CDR3 is TGTGCCAGTAGTATCAGGGGTACGGACGGGGAGCTGTTTTTT. Translating gives CASSIRGTDGELFF.

The V gene is TRBV5-4, the J gene TRBJ2-5; D is ambiguous. TRBJ2-7 matches the DNA end more closely, so the J call is doubtful. The CDR3 extends over 15 amino acids. CDR1 SGHNT and CDR2 YYREEE come from the germline V gene (reference sequence). The CDR3: CASSPNTRSSYEQYF. Written as DNA, the CDR3 is TGTGCCAGCAGCCCGAACACGAGGAGCTCCTACGAGCAGTACTTC.

Points on this clonotype: The CDR3 ends on some other residue instead of the conserved phenylalanine or tryptophan, so this is likely a read error. The chain links TRBV5-1 to TRBJ2-7; TRBD1 matches 10 bases. Looked up from germline, CDR1 is SGHRS and CDR2 is YFSETQ. The length of the CDR3 is 14 residues. The trim removed 3 bases at V and 2 bases at J, leaving 2 bases unmatched. The CDR3 region is CASSWDRGPYEQYL. Here the CDR3 DNA reads TGCGCCAGCAGCTGGGACAGGGGACCCTACGAGCAGTACCTC.

This clonotype has more than one count but fewer than ten. This chain uses TRBV7-9 with TRBJ2-2; 8 bases line up with TRBD2. The CDR3 has 16 amino acids. The trim removed 5 bases at V and 3 bases at J, leaving 8 bases unmatched. Germline-derived CDR1 and CDR2 are SEHNR and FQNEAQ (reference sequence). CDR3 loop: CASSLTGGPDTGELFF. CDR3 sequence (DNA): TGTGCCAGCAGCCTCACGGGAGGGCCAGACACCGGGGAGCTGTTTTTT.

This clonotype was picked up many times. The CDR3 reads CASSLGDSQMNTEAFF. CDR3 in DNA: TGTGCCAGCAGCTTAGGGGACAGTCAAATGAACACTGAAGCTTTCTTT. This chain connects TRBV7-9 to TRBJ1-1; 7 nucleotides match TRBD1. Germline CDR1 and CDR2: SEHNR and FQNEAQ (reference sequence). V lost 1 base, J lost 0 bases, and 5 bases stayed unmatched. The CDR3 runs 16 residues.

This clonotype was seen at least ten times. The rearrangement joins TRBV30 to TRBJ2-1; TRBD2 agrees at 12 bases. The V gene's germline CDR1 is GTSNPN and CDR2 SVGIG (reference sequence). V trimming: 8 bases; J trimming: 8 bases; junction bases outside the gene matches: 10. The CDR3 has 14 amino acids. CDR3 amino acids: CALGLAGRVYEQFF. In DNA form, the CDR3 reads TGTGCCCTCGGACTAGCGGGACGGGTATATGAGCAGTTCTTC.

As to this clonotype: This sequence may be a read error, since a much larger clone differs from it by one base. CDR3 residues: CASSRQLNTETFF. DNA for the CDR3: TGTGCCAGCAGTCGACAGCTGAACACTGAAACTTTCTTT. The rearrangement joins TRBV6-2 or TRBV6-3 to TRBJ1-1, with a possible D match to TRBD1 (5 bases). This CDR3 spans 13 amino acids. Germline CDR1 reads MNHEY; CDR2 reads SVGEGT.

This chain connects TRBV10-2 to TRBJ1-2; D is unclear. Trimming pared 0 bases from V and 4 bases from J, leaving 9 bases between. CDR1 and CDR2 from the germline V gene are WSHSY and SAAADI. The CDR3 runs 14 residues. In DNA form, the CDR3 reads TGCGCCAGCAGTGAGTCGGAGCGTCTCTATGGCTACACCTTC. Translation: CASSESERLYGYTF.

This clonotype was seen ten or more times. This chain uses TRBV15 with TRBJ2-5, with 8 bases identical to TRBD1. After removal of 3 bases from V and 4 bases from J, the junction contained 7 bases not matched to a gene. In germline, CDR1 is LNHNV, CDR2 YYDKDF (reference sequence). The CDR3 sequence is 15 residues long. CDR3 in DNA: TGTGCCACCAGCAGTGACCTTGGACAGGGAGAGACCCAGTACTTC. This codes for CATSSDLGQGETQYF.